This is a list of T cell receptor beta chains from one sample in a study of cytomegalovirus exposure and HLA in healthy donors. Sequenced by immunoSEQ multiplex PCR; TCRdb stores in-frame clones only, minus some. The sample lists 120,000 to 150,000 clones, about 73% occurring once. Sequencing was done on a sample of PBMCs. The receptors derive from a man between 35 and 55 years old in good health and CMV-seropositive. The CDR3 runs from the conserved cysteine through the conserved F or W. D genes are given only for firm matches. Only part of the rows carry a size: once, few, many, or a class if the clone is expanded.

D gene,CDR3 length,clone size,V gene,J gene,CDR3 DNA,CDR3 protein
TRBD2,15,NA,TRBV7-2,TRBJ2-7,TGTGCCAGCAGCTCCGGGACTAGTGAACGTAACGAGCAGTACTTC,CASSSGTSERNEQYF
TRBD2,13,few,TRBV6-4,TRBJ2-1,TGTGCCAGCAGTAGTAGCGGGAGTGATGAGCAGTTCTTC,CASSSSGSDEQFF
TRBD1,16,NA,TRBV18,TRBJ2-2,TGTGCCAGCTCACCGAAAGGACAGGGGTTATCCGGGGAGCTGTTTTTT,CASSPKGQGLSGELFF
TRBD2,14,few,TRBV27,TRBJ2-7,TGTGCCAGCAGCGTAGCGGGGATAGCCTACGAGCAGTACTTC,CASSVAGIAYEQYF
NA,13,NA,TRBV6-1,TRBJ1-3,TGTGCCAGCAGTCAGGGTCCATTAAACACCATATATTTT,CASSQGPLNTIYF
NA,16,NA,TRBV19,TRBJ2-7,TGTGCCAGTAGTATAGGGCTAGCAACCCGAACCTACGAGCAGTACTTC,CASSIGLATRTYEQYF
TRBD1,14,NA,TRBV6-5,TRBJ1-5,TGTGCCAGCAGTTCCCGACAGGGATACCAGCCCCAGCATTTT,CASSSRQGYQPQHF
NA,11,NA,TRBV30,TRBJ2-1,TGTGCCTGGAAGTTGGCAGGCCAGCAGTTCTTC,CAWKLAGQQFF
NA,15,NA,TRBV19,TRBJ1-5,TGTGCCAGTAGTATCCGGGCGGGGGACAATCAGCCCCAGCATTTT,CASSIRAGDNQPQHF
TRBD1,15,once,TRBV14,TRBJ2-3,TGTGCCAGCAGCCCGCGGACAGGCCGCACAGATACGCAGTATTTT,CASSPRTGRTDTQYF
TRBD1,16,NA,TRBV7-2,TRBJ2-7,TGTGCCAGCAGCTCTGGGCTGGGGACAGGGGGCGGTGAGCAGTACTTC,CASSSGLGTGGGEQYF
NA,15,NA,TRBV6-1,TRBJ1-5,TGTGCCAGCAGGCGGTCGGGGGGGAGCAATCAGCCCCAGCATTTT,CASRRSGGSNQPQHF
NA,16,NA,TRBV7-8,TRBJ2-7,TGTGCCAGCAGCATCAGTTCCCCGACAGCGCTCTACGAGCAGTACTTC,CASSISSPTALYEQYF
TRBD1,16,few,TRBV7-9,TRBJ1-4,TGTGCCAGCAGCTTAGGGACAGGTGCAACTAATGAAAAACTGTTTTTT,CASSLGTGATNEKLFF
NA,14,NA,TRBV10-3,TRBJ2-5,TGTGCCATCAGTCCGGGTGGAATCCAAGAGACCCAGTACTTC,CAISPGGIQETQYF
TRBD2,16,NA,TRBV5-1,TRBJ2-3,TGCGCCAGCAGCGGTCATCCGGGACCGGGAGGAGATACGCAGTATTTT,CASSGHPGPGGDTQYF
NA,15,NA,TRBV11-3,TRBJ2-1,TGTGCCAGCAGCTCGGAGGGCCAGAGGCACAATGAGCAGTTCTTC,CASSSEGQRHNEQFF
TRBD1,18,NA,TRBV18,TRBJ1-1,TGTGCCAGCTCACCCTCCCGGGACAGGGAACAACTGAACACTGAAGCTTTCTTT,CASSPSRDREQLNTEAFF
TRBD1,18,few,TRBV5-8,TRBJ2-7,TGTGCCAGCAGCTTGGCCCAGGACCGGGACAGGATCACCTACGAGCAGTACTTC,CASSLAQDRDRITYEQYF
NA,14,NA,TRBV7-9,TRBJ2-2,TGTGCCAGCAGCTCTTCCTCTGGAGCCGGGGAGCTGTTTTTT,CASSSSSGAGELFF
TRBD2,15,NA,TRBV27,TRBJ2-5,TGTGCCAGCAGTGGGTTGCGGGAGGCCATGGAGACCCAGTACTTC,CASSGLREAMETQYF
TRBD1,11,NA,TRBV19,TRBJ1-5,TGTGGTGCAGGGACAGGCCAGCCCCGGCATTTT,CGAGTGQPRHF
TRBD2,15,NA,TRBV9,TRBJ2-3,TGTGCCAGCAGCGGGACTAGCGGTAACACAGATACGCAGTATTTT,CASSGTSGNTDTQYF
TRBD2,16,NA,TRBV5-4,TRBJ2-1,TGTGCCAGCAGCCCCACACTAGCGGGAGTTGGGAATGAGCAGTTCTTC,CASSPTLAGVGNEQFF
TRBD1,16,NA,TRBV30,TRBJ1-6,TGTGCCTGGAGTTCCGTGGGACAGGGAAGAAATTCACCCCTCCACTTT,CAWSSVGQGRNSPLHF
NA,15,NA,TRBV5-1,TRBJ2-3,TGCGCCAGCAGCTTGAACGGAGCTAGCACAGATACGCAGTATTTT,CASSLNGASTDTQYF
NA,13,NA,TRBV28,TRBJ1-2,TGTGCCAGCAGTTCCGGGCAGGGAGGCGGCTACACCTTC,CASSSGQGGGYTF
NA,13,NA,TRBV19,TRBJ1-5,TGTGCCAGTAGTATAGCAACTCGTCAGCCCCAGCATTTT,CASSIATRQPQHF
NA,12,NA,TRBV25-1,TRBJ2-2,TGTGCTAGTCGGGAGAACACCGGGGAGCTGTTTTTT,CASRENTGELFF
TRBD1,16,NA,TRBV28,TRBJ2-2,TGTGCCAGCAGTTTATCGGGGACAGGGAACACCGGGGAGCTGTTTTTT,CASSLSGTGNTGELFF
TRBD1,16,once,TRBV19,TRBJ2-4,TGTGCCAGTAGTGGAGGCAGACAGGGGGTGAGAAACATTCAGTACTTC,CASSGGRQGVRNIQYF
NA,14,NA,TRBV7-9,TRBJ2-3,TGTGCCAGCAGCTTGTCTATCATAACAGATACGCAGTATTTT,CASSLSIITDTQYF
NA,16,NA,TRBV21-1,TRBJ2-7,TGTGCCAGCAGCAAAAAACGGGACAGGGGCGTTGACGAGCAGTACTTC,CASSKKRDRGVDEQYF
TRBD1,16,NA,TRBV5-4,TRBJ2-2,TGTGCCAGCAGCTCGCCCGGGACAGGAAGAGGCGGGGAGCTGTTTTTT,CASSSPGTGRGGELFF
TRBD2,17,few,TRBV12-5,TRBJ2-5,TGTGCTAGTGGTTTGGTCACCGGGACTAGCACAAAAGAGACCCAGTACTTC,CASGLVTGTSTKETQYF
TRBD2,15,NA,TRBV7-2,TRBJ2-5,TGTGCCAGCAGCTTAGTCCTAGCGGGAGCAGAGACCCAGTACTTC,CASSLVLAGAETQYF
TRBD2,17,NA,TRBV2,TRBJ2-7,TGTGCCAGCAGTGAAGCGCTTCTTAGCGGGAGAACCTACGAGCAGTACTTC,CASSEALLSGRTYEQYF
TRBD2,18,NA,TRBV9,TRBJ2-3,TGTGCCAGCAGCGCGGGGACTAGCGGGAGGTCTAGCACAGATACGCAGTATTTT,CASSAGTSGRSSTDTQYF
TRBD1,14,NA,TRBV6-6,TRBJ2-7,TGTGCCAGCAGGGAAGACAGGGTGCTCTACGAGCAGTACTTC,CASREDRVLYEQYF
TRBD1,14,few,TRBV7-2,TRBJ1-5,TGTGCCAGCAGCCCAGGGGGCGGATATCAGCCCCAGCATTTT,CASSPGGGYQPQHF
NA,13,NA,TRBV21-1,TRBJ2-7,TGTGCCAGCAACGACGGGACTAGCTACGAGCAGTACTTC,CASNDGTSYEQYF
TRBD1,19,NA,TRBV4-1,TRBJ2-7,TGCGCCAGCAGCCAAGTTCCCGGACAGGGGGCTCACTTTACCTACGAGCAGTACTTC,CASSQVPGQGAHFTYEQYF
TRBD1,15,NA,TRBV28,TRBJ1-1,TGTGCCAGCAGTTACGCGGACAGGTTCTACACTGAAGCTTTCTTT,CASSYADRFYTEAFF